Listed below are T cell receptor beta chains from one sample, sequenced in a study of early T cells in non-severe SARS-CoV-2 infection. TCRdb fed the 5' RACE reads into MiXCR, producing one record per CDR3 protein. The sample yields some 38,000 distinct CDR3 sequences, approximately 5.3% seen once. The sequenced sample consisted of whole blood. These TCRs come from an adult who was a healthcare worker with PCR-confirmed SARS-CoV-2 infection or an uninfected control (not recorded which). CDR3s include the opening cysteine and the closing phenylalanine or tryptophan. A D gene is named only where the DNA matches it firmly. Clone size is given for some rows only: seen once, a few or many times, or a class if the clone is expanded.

TGTGCCAGCAGCTTAGATCAGTTGAACACCGGGGAGCTGTTTTTT,CASSLDQLNTGELFF,.,many,TRBJ2-2,TRBV11-2
TGTGCAAGTCGCTCAGGGGAGGTAGCAGGATCCAATTCACCCCTCCACTTT,CASRSGEVAGSNSPLHF,.,many,TRBJ1-6,TRBV12-2
TGCAGTGCTAGCGGCTTCATCGCGGCTAGTTCGGACGAGCAGTACTTC,CSASGFIAASSDEQYF,.,few,TRBJ2-7,TRBV20-1
TGTGCCAGCAGTCCCGGGACAGGGGGCAACTATGGCTACACCTTC,CASSPGTGGNYGYTF,TRBD1,many,TRBJ1-2,TRBV6-6
TGTGCCAGCAGTCTGCGGGTAATCACCGAGACCCAGTACTTC,CASSLRVITETQYF,.,many,TRBJ2-5,TRBV2
TGCGCCAGCAGTGATACAGGGTCGGATGAGCAGTTCTTC,CASSDTGSDEQFF,.,many,TRBJ2-1,TRBV10-1
TGCAGTGCTAGGGATAGCGGGGCCGGCACAGATACGCAGTATTTT,CSARDSGAGTDTQYF,TRBD2,many,TRBJ2-3,TRBV20-1
TGTGCCTGGAGCCAGGGGAATGGAAACACCATATATTTT,CAWSQGNGNTIYF,.,many,TRBJ1-3,TRBV30
TGCGCCAGCAGCCAAGAGTTGTGGCGGGGGCAAGAGACCCAGTACTTC,CASSQELWRGQETQYF,TRBD2,many,TRBJ2-5,TRBV4-3
TGCAGTGCCAACCGGGACACTAACACCGGGGAGCTGTTTTTT,CSANRDTNTGELFF,.,.,TRBJ2-2,TRBV20-1
TGTGCCAGCAGCCGGGACAGGGATTCACCCCTCCACTTT,CASSRDRDSPLHF,TRBD1,.,TRBJ1-6,TRBV11-3
TGTGCCAGTTCGGACCGGGACAGGGCGGGTTACGAGCAGTACTTC,CASSDRDRAGYEQYF,TRBD1,many,TRBJ2-7,TRBV19
TGTGCCAGTAGTATGCGCGGTCAGCCCCAGCATTTT,CASSMRGQPQHF,.,many,TRBJ1-5,TRBV19
TGTGCCAGCAGCTACGGACGGGTGATGAATGAAAAACTGTTTTTT,CASSYGRVMNEKLFF,.,.,TRBJ1-4,TRBV5-6
TGTGCCTGGGAGGGACAGGGTAGGACAGATGAGCAGTTCTTC,CAWEGQGRTDEQFF,TRBD1,many,TRBJ2-1,TRBV30
TGTGCCAGCAGCTTACTGGTAGCGGGAGATGGTGAGCAGTTCTTC,CASSLLVAGDGEQFF,TRBD2,many,TRBJ2-1,TRBV7-3
TGTGCCAGCAGCGCAAGGGGGGCCGCTGGGGCCAACGTCCTGACTTTC,CASSARGAAGANVLTF,.,many,TRBJ2-6,TRBV9
TGCGCCAGCAGCCAAGAGACAGGGGGCGTTTTTTTAGCCAAAAACATTCAGTACTTC,CASSQETGGVFLAKNIQYF,TRBD1,.,TRBJ2-4,TRBV4-1
TGTGCCAGCAGCGCTAATACAGGGGACTATGGCTACACCTTC,CASSANTGDYGYTF,TRBD1,many,TRBJ1-2,TRBV9
TGTGCCAGCAGTTACGTTTCGGGAGGAGCAACCTACGAGCAGTACTTC,CASSYVSGGATYEQYF,TRBD2,many,TRBJ2-7,TRBV6-5
TGTGCCAGCAGCTCACAGGGGGCGGAGACCCAGTACTTC,CASSSQGAETQYF,TRBD1,many,TRBJ2-5,TRBV7-3
TGTGCCAGCAGTCATTACGAACGGACTAGCGGGAGAAATGAGCAGTTCTTC,CASSHYERTSGRNEQFF,TRBD2,many,TRBJ2-1,TRBV6-1
TGTGCCAGCAGAGCGGTTCCCTACGAGCAGTACTTC,CASRAVPYEQYF,.,many,TRBJ2-7,TRBV6-5
TGTGCCAGCACCTCCGGACTAGCCGTTGCCTACGAGCAGTACTTC,CASTSGLAVAYEQYF,TRBD2,many,TRBJ2-7,TRBV12-3/TRBV12-4
TGTGCCAGCAGCTTAGATTTGGCCTCACCCCTCCACTTT,CASSLDLASPLHF,.,.,TRBJ1-6,TRBV11-2
TGTGCCAGCAGCCTGCGATTCCGACCCGTGGACATTCAGTACTTC,CASSLRFRPVDIQYF,.,many,TRBJ2-4,TRBV7-2
TGTGCCAGCAGCTTTGGGGGATCATCCTACGAGCAGTACTTC,CASSFGGSSYEQYF,.,many,TRBJ2-7,TRBV7-9
TGTGCCATTAGTTTAAGGCGGGACCAAGAGACCCAGTACTTC,CAISLRRDQETQYF,.,many,TRBJ2-5,TRBV10-3
TGTGCCAGCAGTGAAGCGGGCCGGGTAGGGTCCTACGAGCAGTACTTC,CASSEAGRVGSYEQYF,.,many,TRBJ2-7,TRBV6-1
TGTGCCAGCTCACCGTGGACAGGGGTGGGCAATGAGCAGTTCTTC,CASSPWTGVGNEQFF,TRBD1,many,TRBJ2-1,TRBV18
TGTGCCAGCAGTGACAGGGGGGTCGGATCACCCCTCCACTTT,CASSDRGVGSPLHF,TRBD1,.,TRBJ1-6,TRBV27
TGTGCCAGCAGCAGACACAGGGGGCCCGAGCAGTTCTTC,CASSRHRGPEQFF,TRBD1,many,TRBJ2-1,TRBV7-2
TGTGCCAGTAGTAGATGGAATGAGCAGTTCTTC,CASSRWNEQFF,.,once,TRBJ2-1,TRBV19
TGCAGTGCTCGGCCGGGACTAGCGGAGACAGATACGCAGTATTTT,CSARPGLAETDTQYF,TRBD2,many,TRBJ2-3,TRBV20-1
TGTGCCAGCAGCTTGAGGGGGTCGTCTCAGCCCCAGCATTTT,CASSLRGSSQPQHF,.,many,TRBJ1-5,TRBV7-2
TGTGCCAGCTCTCCGTCTGCGGCGGGGGGGATAGGCGAGCAGTACTTC,CASSPSAAGGIGEQYF,TRBD2,few,TRBJ2-7,TRBV18
TGTGCCACCAGTGGCGGACAGGTAGGAGAGACCCAGTACTTC,CATSGGQVGETQYF,TRBD1,many,TRBJ2-5,TRBV24-1
TGTGCCAGCAGCCCGAACAGGGTTACCTACGAGCAGTACTTC,CASSPNRVTYEQYF,.,many,TRBJ2-7,TRBV5-6
TGTGCCAGCTCACCAGGCAGCCCCGGTGAGCAGTTCTTC,CASSPGSPGEQFF,.,many,TRBJ2-1,TRBV18
TGTGCCAGCTCACTACTGGGGCAGGGGTCCTACGAGCAGTACTTC,CASSLLGQGSYEQYF,.,many,TRBJ2-7,TRBV18
TGTGCCAGCAGCTTACTTCCTGAAGCTTTCTTT,CASSLLPEAFF,.,many,TRBJ1-1,TRBV7-9
TGTGCCAGCACCTTGGAGGGACCGCAGGGAACTTACGAGCAGTACTTC,CASTLEGPQGTYEQYF,.,.,TRBJ2-7,TRBV2
TGTGCCAGCAAACCGGGACAGGGTATCTATGGCTACACCTTC,CASKPGQGIYGYTF,TRBD1,many,TRBJ1-2,TRBV6-6
TGTGCCAGCAGTTTCGTGGGGGGTCGAAACACCGGGGAGCTGTTTTTT,CASSFVGGRNTGELFF,.,many,TRBJ2-2,TRBV12-3/TRBV12-4
TGTGCCACCATCACCCTCGAAAGGTGGCCATTGGATGGCTACACCTTC,CATITLERWPLDGYTF,.,many,TRBJ1-2,TRBV7-9
TGTGCCAGCAGTGAAGGAGCGGGACTAGGCAATGAGCAGTTCTTC,CASSEGAGLGNEQFF,TRBD2,many,TRBJ2-1,TRBV25-1